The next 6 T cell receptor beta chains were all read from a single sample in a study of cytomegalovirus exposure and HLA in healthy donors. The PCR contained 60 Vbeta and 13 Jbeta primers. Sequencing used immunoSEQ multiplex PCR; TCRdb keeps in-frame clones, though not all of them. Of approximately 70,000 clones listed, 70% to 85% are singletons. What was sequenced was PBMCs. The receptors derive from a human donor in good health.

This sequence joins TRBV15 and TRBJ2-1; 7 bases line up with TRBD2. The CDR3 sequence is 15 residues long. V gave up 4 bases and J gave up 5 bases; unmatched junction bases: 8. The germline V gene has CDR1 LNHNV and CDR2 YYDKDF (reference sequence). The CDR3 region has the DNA TGTGCCACCAGCACCCGGGCTAGCGGCAACAATGAGCAGTTCTTC. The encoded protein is CATSTRASGNNEQFF.

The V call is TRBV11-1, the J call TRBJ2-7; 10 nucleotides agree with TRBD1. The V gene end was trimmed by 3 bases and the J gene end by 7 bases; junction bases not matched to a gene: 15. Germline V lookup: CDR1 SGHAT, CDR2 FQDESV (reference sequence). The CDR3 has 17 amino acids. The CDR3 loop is CASSFLGPGQGGAEQYF. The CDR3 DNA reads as TGTGCCAGCAGCTTTTTGGGACCCGGACAGGGGGGGGCGGAGCAGTACTTC.

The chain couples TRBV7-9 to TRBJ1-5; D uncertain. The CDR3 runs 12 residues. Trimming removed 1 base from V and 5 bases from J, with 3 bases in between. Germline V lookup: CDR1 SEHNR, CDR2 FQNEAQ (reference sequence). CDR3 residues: CASSLGDQPQHF. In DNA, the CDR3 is TGTGCCAGCAGCTTAGGAGATCAGCCCCAGCATTTT.

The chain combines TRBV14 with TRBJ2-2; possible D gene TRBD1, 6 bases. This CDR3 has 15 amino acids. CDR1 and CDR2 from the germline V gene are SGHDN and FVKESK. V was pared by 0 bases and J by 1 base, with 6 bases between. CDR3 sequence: CASSQEGGNTGELFF. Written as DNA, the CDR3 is TGTGCCAGCAGCCAAGAAGGGGGGAACACCGGGGAGCTGTTTTTT.

The CDR3 coding sequence is TGCGCCAGCAGCTCGATCGGGACAGGGGGAGTAGTCGCGAAGGAAAAACTGTTTTTT. This translates into CASSSIGTGGVVAKEKLFF. V usage is TRBV5-1 and J usage is TRBJ1-4; 11 nucleotides line up with TRBD1. The CDR3 consists of 19 residues. Trimming cost V 3 bases and J 8 bases; bases outside gene matches: 18. In germline, CDR1 is SGHRS, CDR2 YFSETQ.

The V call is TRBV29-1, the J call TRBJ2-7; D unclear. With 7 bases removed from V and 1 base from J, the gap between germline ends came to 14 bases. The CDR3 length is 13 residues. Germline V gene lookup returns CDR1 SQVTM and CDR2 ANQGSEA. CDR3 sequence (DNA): TGCAGCGCCCTATCTGAACCTTCCTACGAGCAGTACTTC. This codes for CSALSEPSYEQYF.